The 24 T cell receptor beta chains below all came from one sample that was sequenced in a study of technical replicates of blood from a handful of donors. Repertoires were generated with immunoSEQ multiplex PCR, while TCRdb's copy carries only in-frame clones and drops some. The data hold around 49,000 clones, with 90% to 97% observed a single time. Sequences were obtained from T cells isolated from PBMCs. These TCRs come from a human donor in good health.

The chain carries TRBV19 and TRBJ2-3; TRBD2 matches 7 bases. Germline CDR1 is LNHDA and CDR2 is SQIVND (reference sequence). The junction had 2 bases not matched to a gene; V was cut back by 3 bases and J by 8 bases. The CDR3 loop spans 12 amino acids. The CDR3 protein is CASSIGEGTQYF. The CDR3 region has the DNA TGTGCCAGTAGTATTGGGGAGGGTACGCAGTATTTT.

The chain has TRBV30 and TRBJ1-3; unclear D gene. Germline loops: CDR1 GTSNPN, CDR2 SVGIG (reference sequence). The CDR3 consists of 17 residues. V dropped 0 bases and J dropped 3 bases, with 18 bases sitting between them. The CDR3 coding sequence is TGTGCCTGGAGTGTTGTGTTTGAGAATAAATTTGGAAACACCATATATTTT. Protein product: CAWSVVFENKFGNTIYF.

The V and J genes are TRBV28 and TRBJ2-7; TRBD2 is a possible D gene (6 bases). The germline V gene encodes CDR1 MDHEN and CDR2 SYDVKM. CDR3 length equals 14 residues. The germline V and J ends were trimmed by 4 bases and 7 bases, with 17 bases remaining between them. CDR3 residues: CASSSMDYTLEQYF. The DNA for the CDR3 is TGTGCCAGCAGTTCGATGGACTATACCTTGGAGCAGTACTTC. The entire variable domain, with the rest obtained from reference TRBV28 and TRBJ2-7, is as follows: DVKVTQSSRYLVKRTGEKVFLECVQDMDHENMFWYRQDPGLGLRLIYFSYDVKMKEKGDIPEGYSVSREKKERFSLILESASTNQTSMYLCASSSMDYTLEQYFGPGTRLTVT.

The J gene is TRBJ1-2, the V gene TRBV9; D is ambiguous. V lost 2 bases to trimming and J lost 4 bases, with 9 bases between them. CDR1 is SGDLS and CDR2 is YYNGEE in the germline V gene. CDR3 size: 13 residues. CDR3 sequence: CASSVSNTYGYTF. CDR3 nucleotides: TGTGCCAGCAGCGTTAGCAACACCTATGGCTACACCTTC.

V and J are TRBV5-4 and TRBJ2-1; D is possibly TRBD1 (6 bases). The germline V and J ends were trimmed by 4 bases and 7 bases, with 21 bases remaining between them. Germline assignment: CDR1 SGHNT and CDR2 YYREEE (reference sequence). The CDR3 has 16 amino acids. As DNA, the CDR3 is TGTGCCAGCAGCCCGGACCCAGGGGCCCCTTTGAATGAGCAGTTCTTC. Residues: CASSPDPGAPLNEQFF.

This clone was seen once. The chain carries TRBV30 and TRBJ1-4; unclear D gene. Germline V gene data show CDR1 as GTSNPN and CDR2 as SVGIG (reference sequence). The CDR3 spans 15 residues. With 2 bases removed from V and 6 bases from J, the gap between germline ends came to 16 bases. The CDR3 DNA reads as TGTGCCTGGAGTCTCAACAGCGGGGTTTATGAAAAACTGTTTTTT. This sequence encodes CAWSLNSGVYEKLFF.

The rearrangement joins TRBV27 to TRBJ2-5; 10 positions agree with TRBD1. The J segment lost 5 bases and the V segment lost 4 bases, leaving 7 bases of the junction unmatched. CDR1 and CDR2 from the germline V gene are MNHEY and SMNVEV (reference sequence). CDR3 size: 15 residues. This CDR3 is CASSSWTGGMETQYF. The CDR3 DNA reads as TGTGCCAGCAGTTCATGGACAGGGGGTATGGAGACCCAGTACTTC.

The chain is built from TRBV4-3 and TRBJ1-5, with D perhaps matching TRBD1 (6 bases). Germline V CDR1 and CDR2: LGHNA, YSLEER. The CDR3 loop spans 17 amino acids. V was pared by 0 bases and J by 1 base, with 13 bases between. The DNA for the CDR3 is TGCGCCAGCAGCCAAGATCACGGGACAAGAAGCAATCAGCCCCAGCATTTT. This gives the protein CASSQDHGTRSNQPQHF.

This clone was observed a few times. This chain joins TRBV7-6 and TRBJ2-7; maybe TRBD1 (5 bases). V was clipped by 2 bases and J by 3 bases, with 17 bases between them. The CDR3 is made up of 16 amino acids. Germline CDR1 is SGHVS and CDR2 is FNYEAQ. CDR3 nucleotides: TGTGCCAGCAGCTTAAGGGTCGCGTCCAGGGACTACGAGCAGTACTTC. Its protein is CASSLRVASRDYEQYF.

The gene calls are TRBV19 and TRBJ1-2; tentatively, D is TRBD1 (5 bases). CDR1 LNHDA and CDR2 SQIVND come from the germline V gene (reference sequence). V was trimmed by 3 bases and J by 3 bases, leaving 11 bases between them. The CDR3 covers 14 residues. The chain's CDR3 is CASSIVGRDYGYTF. The CDR3 DNA reads TGTGCCAGTAGTATTGTGGGCAGGGACTATGGCTACACCTTC.

The V call is TRBV6-1, the J call TRBJ1-3; D call uncertain. The CDR3 runs 12 residues. V was pared by 5 bases and J by 4 bases, with 6 bases between. CDR1 and CDR2 from the germline V gene are MNHNS and SASEGT. Here the CDR3 reads CASSSLGNTIYF. In nucleotides, the CDR3 is TGTGCCAGCAGTAGTCTAGGAAACACCATATATTTT.

J is TRBJ1-2 and V is TRBV19, with TRBD1 matching over 9 bases. In germline, CDR1 is LNHDA, CDR2 SQIVND (reference sequence). V lost 5 bases, J lost 4 bases, and 11 bases stayed unmatched. CDR3 size: 16 residues. The CDR3 bases are TGTGCCAGTAGTTTAAACCGGGACAGGGAAAGCTATGGCTACACCTTC. It translates to CASSLNRDRESYGYTF.

The V and J genes are TRBV5-1 and TRBJ2-7; D perhaps matches TRBD2 (5 bases). Germline V lookup: CDR1 SGHRS, CDR2 YFSETQ. The CDR3 has 14 amino acids. Trimming cost V 0 bases and J 5 bases, with 12 bases left between them. CDR3 amino acids: CASSLGAGVHEQYF. CDR3 DNA sequence: TGCGCCAGCAGCTTGGGGGCCGGGGTCCACGAGCAGTACTTC.

CDR3 sequence reads: CASSSPGTGEETQYF. DNA of the CDR3: TGTGCCAGCAGTTCCCCCGGGACAGGGGAAGAGACCCAGTACTTC. The J gene is TRBJ2-5, the V gene TRBV27; TRBD1 matches at 10 bases. V gave up 4 bases and J gave up 3 bases; unmatched junction bases: 5. Germline lookup yields CDR1 MNHEY and CDR2 SMNVEV (reference sequence). This CDR3 is 15 amino acids long.

CDR3 bases: TGTGCCAGCAGCCCCGGCGGGAAGGGAGGCGAAGCTTTCTTT. It translates to CASSPGGKGGEAFF. The chain links TRBV11-2 to TRBJ1-1; D is unclear. Trimming shortened V by 5 bases and J by 8 bases, and 18 bases separated the two germline ends. Germline CDR1 SGHAT, CDR2 FQNNGV. The CDR3 is 14 amino acids.

The rearrangement uses TRBV5-1 and TRBJ2-5; 8 bases are a match to TRBD1. From germline, CDR1 is SGHRS and CDR2 YFSETQ. The ends lost 6 bases at V and 3 bases at J; junction bases unmatched: 10. The CDR3 is 15 amino acids. The CDR3 DNA follows: TGCGCCAGCAACGACAGGGGTTCTACTGAAGAGACCCAGTACTTC. It is translated as CASNDRGSTEETQYF.

The chain employs TRBV27 and TRBJ1-5; D is perhaps TRBD1 (6 bases). The length of the CDR3 is 14 residues. CDR1 and CDR2 (germline): MNHEY, SMNVEV (reference sequence). V was trimmed by 6 bases and J by 6 bases, leaving 15 bases between them. The CDR3 reads CASSRTGFSQPQHF. CDR3 bases: TGTGCCAGCAGCCGCACAGGGTTCAGTCAGCCCCAGCATTTT.

This sequence joins TRBV9 and TRBJ2-1, with D possibly TRBD2 on 5 matching bases. CDR1 and CDR2 from the germline V gene are SGDLS and YYNGEE. The CDR3 runs 15 residues. Trimming shortened V by 0 bases and J by 8 bases, and 15 bases separated the two germline ends. DNA for the CDR3: TGTGCCAGCAGCGTAGGAAACGGGATCTGGGATGAGCAGTTCTTC. Its protein is CASSVGNGIWDEQFF. Together with reference TRBV9 and TRBJ2-1, the CDR3 gives the full variable domain: DSGVTQTPKHLITATGQRVTLRCSPRSGDLSVYWYQQSLDQGLQFLIQYYNGEERAKGNILERFSAQQFPDLHSELNLSSLELGDSALYFCASSVGNGIWDEQFFGPGTRLTVL.

This clone was picked up one time. This chain connects TRBV5-6 to TRBJ1-2; TRBD1 matches 9 bases. Germline V gene lookup returns CDR1 SGHDT and CDR2 YYEEEE. This CDR3 comprises 14 residues. Unmatched junction bases numbered 8, after V lost 4 bases and J lost 7 bases. CDR3 loop: CASSPGTGYIGYTF. CDR3 in DNA: TGTGCCAGCAGCCCCGGGACAGGGTATATTGGCTACACCTTC.

The chain uses TRBV5-8 and TRBJ1-2; 8 bases align to TRBD1. After removal of 0 bases from V and 5 bases from J, the junction contained 12 bases not matched to a gene. The CDR3 totals 17 residues. The germline V gene has CDR1 SGHTS and CDR2 YDEGEE. For the CDR3, the DNA is TGTGCCAGCAGCTTGGGGCAGGGGGCCAATCTGCGGTATGGCTACACCTTC. Protein: CASSLGQGANLRYGYTF.

V and J are TRBV29-1 and TRBJ1-2; D might be TRBD1 (6 bases). Looked up from germline, CDR1 is SQVTM and CDR2 is ANQGSEA. The ends were cut back, 5 bases at V and 4 bases at J, with 17 bases in the middle. This CDR3 is 14 amino acids long. The CDR3 reads CSVREGDLTYGYTF. DNA for the CDR3: TGCAGCGTTCGGGAGGGGGATTTAACCTATGGCTACACCTTC. The whole variable domain, filled in from reference TRBV29-1 and TRBJ1-2, reads SAVISQKPSRDICQRGTSLTIQCQVDSQVTMMFWYRQQPGQSLTLIATANQGSEATYESGFVIDKFPISRPNLTFSTLTVSNMSPEDSSIYLCSVREGDLTYGYTFGSGTRLTVV.

This chain uses TRBV7-3 with TRBJ2-1; the match to TRBD1 covers 8 bases. In germline, CDR1 is SGHTA, CDR2 FQGTGA. V was pared by 2 bases and J by 5 bases, with 2 bases of the junction left unmatched. CDR3 size: 14 residues. CDR3 protein: CASSLQGANNEQFF. Here the CDR3 DNA reads TGTGCCAGCAGCTTACAGGGGGCCAACAATGAGCAGTTCTTC.

This CDR3 is CASRPSGGYEQYF. The CDR3, as DNA: TGTGCCAGCAGGCCCTCCGGGGGGTACGAGCAGTACTTC. V and J are TRBV6-5 and TRBJ2-7, with TRBD2 identical over 7 bases. The germline V gene has CDR1 MNHEY and CDR2 SVGAGI. Trimming cost V 6 bases and J 4 bases; bases outside gene matches: 6. The CDR3 consists of 13 residues.

This clone came up once. The J gene is TRBJ1-1, the V gene TRBV11-2; no firm D call. V was shortened by 5 bases and J by 1 base, with 14 bases between the two germline ends. The CDR3 covers 15 residues. CDR1 SGHAT and CDR2 FQNNGV come from the germline V gene. The CDR3 DNA is TGTGCCAGCAGCCCAGGAGGGTATTGGAACACTGAAGCTTTCTTT. Its protein is CASSPGGYWNTEAFF.